Listed below are T cell receptor beta chains from one sample, sequenced in a study of response to subunit inactivated influenza vaccine. MiXCR was run by TCRdb on the RT-PCR reads, yielding one entry per CDR3 protein. Here the sample spans hundreds of thousands of distinct CDR3 sequences, more than 11% being singletons. Source: PBMCs from blood, taken 14 days before vaccination. Source of these receptors: a man aged 50 to 59 who received an inactivated influenza vaccine. Both conserved end residues are part of each CDR3. D genes are given only for firm matches. Clone size is shown for a subset of rows, as once, few, many or a class of expanded clone.

j_call cdr3_length d_call clone_size v_call cdr3_aa cdr3_nt
TRBJ2-7 15 TRBD2 - TRBV6-1 CASSPRLAASYEQYF TGTGCCAGCAGTCCCCGACTAGCGGCTTCCTACGAGCAGTACTTC
TRBJ2-7 13 - few TRBV7-3 CASSLGKTYEQYF TGTGCCAGCAGCTTAGGGAAAACCTACGAGCAGTACTTC
TRBJ2-1 12 - - TRBV30 CACRDWRFEQFF TGTGCCTGCCGGGACTGGCGTTTCGAGCAGTTCTTC
TRBJ1-3 13 - many TRBV12-3/TRBV12-4 CASRRVPGDTIYF TGTGCCAGCAGGAGGGTACCCGGGGACACCATATATTTT
TRBJ1-4 16 TRBD1 - TRBV27 CASSHLVTGNNEKLFF TGTGCCAGCAGTCACCTTGTGACAGGGAATAATGAAAAACTGTTTTTT
TRBJ1-1 13 - few TRBV11-1 CASSGTTAAEAFF TGTGCCAGCAGTGGGACCACGGCGGCAGAAGCTTTCTTT
TRBJ2-2 16 TRBD2 many TRBV4-3 CASSQGLAGVTGELFF TGCGCCAGCAGCCAAGGTCTAGCGGGAGTTACCGGGGAGCTGTTTTTT
TRBJ2-1 14 - - TRBV20-1 CSARGRGEYNEQFF TGCAGTGCTAGAGGGAGGGGTGAATACAATGAGCAGTTCTTC
TRBJ2-3 16 TRBD2 few TRBV20-1 CSARTTSGRSADTQYF TGCAGTGCTAGAACTACTAGCGGGAGGTCGGCAGATACGCAGTATTTT
TRBJ2-7 15 TRBD2 few TRBV6-1 CASRNGLAEIYEQYF TGTGCCAGCAGAAACGGGCTAGCGGAAATCTACGAGCAGTACTTC
TRBJ2-1 15 TRBD2 - TRBV29-1 CSVDTSGGKGNEQFF TGCAGCGTTGATACTAGCGGGGGTAAGGGCAATGAGCAGTTCTTC
TRBJ1-1 14 - - TRBV12-3/TRBV12-4 CASSTGSPNTEAFF TGTGCCAGCAGCACCGGGAGCCCGAACACTGAAGCTTTCTTT
TRBJ2-1 14 - few TRBV15 CATSKNPGGNEQFF TGTGCCACCTCCAAGAATCCCGGGGGCAATGAGCAGTTCTTC
TRBJ2-7 17 - many TRBV5-6 CASSQYGGGAHRNEQYF TGTGCCAGCAGCCAATATGGAGGGGGGGCGCATCGTAACGAGCAGTACTTC
TRBJ1-2 14 - few TRBV12-3/TRBV12-4 CASSLGGGSYGYTF TGTGCCAGCAGTTTAGGGGGAGGGTCCTATGGCTACACCTTC
TRBJ2-6 15 - - TRBV9 CASSVVPSGANVLTF TGTGCCAGCAGCGTAGTACCCTCTGGGGCCAACGTCCTGACTTTC
TRBJ2-1 17 TRBD2 few TRBV12-3/TRBV12-4 CASSFFLTSTSVNEQFF TGTGCCAGCAGTTTTTTTTTAACTTCGACTAGCGTTAATGAGCAGTTCTTC
TRBJ2-1 15 - - TRBV4-3 CASSQDRGSHNEQFF TGCGCCAGCAGCCAAGATCGGGGCAGTCACAATGAGCAGTTCTTC
TRBJ2-7 14 - few TRBV20-1 CSALNRDGPYEQYF TGCAGTGCCCTCAACCGGGACGGACCCTACGAGCAGTACTTC
TRBJ2-7 14 - many TRBV5-1 CASSSTSSAPVQYF TGCGCCAGCAGCTCGACTAGTAGTGCCCCAGTGCAGTACTTC
TRBJ1-3 14 - - TRBV12-3/TRBV12-4 CASSFPQRINTIYF TGTGCCAGCAGTTTTCCCCAGCGTATAAACACCATATATTTT
TRBJ2-7 12 - few TRBV28 CASSFSSGEQYF TGTGCCAGCAGTTTTAGCTCAGGGGAGCAGTACTTC
TRBJ2-5 13 TRBD1 many TRBV10-3 CAIRGQGQETQYF TGTGCCATCAGGGGACAGGGACAAGAGACCCAGTACTTC
TRBJ2-3 15 - few TRBV7-8 CASSLRGPSGDTQYF TGTGCCAGCAGCTTAAGAGGGCCGTCGGGAGATACGCAGTATTTT
TRBJ2-1 18 TRBD2 - TRBV9 CASSDPQRGTSGSHEQFF TGTGCCAGCAGCGACCCACAACGGGGGACTAGTGGAAGCCATGAGCAGTTCTTC
TRBJ1-6 14 - few TRBV4-3 CASSQDPEASPLHF TGCGCCAGCAGCCAAGATCCGGAAGCTTCACCCCTCCACTTT
TRBJ1-1 13 - few TRBV13 CASSLEEGPEAFF TGTGCCAGCAGCTTAGAGGAGGGCCCTGAAGCTTTCTTT
TRBJ2-7 15 TRBD2 - TRBV4-1 CASSQDASGASEQYF TGCGCCAGCAGCCAAGATGCTAGCGGGGCTTCCGAGCAGTACTTC
TRBJ2-3 18 TRBD2 few TRBV20-1 CSARWTSGRAGGTDTQYF TGCAGTGCTAGATGGACTAGCGGGAGGGCTGGGGGCACAGATACGCAGTATTTT
TRBJ2-3 15 - - TRBV5-1 CASSFGGTGTDTQYF TGCGCCAGCAGCTTCGGTGGGACCGGCACAGATACGCAGTATTTT
TRBJ1-1 14 - - TRBV5-1 CASSREGGTTEAFF TGCGCCAGCAGCCGCGAAGGGGGGACCACTGAAGCTTTCTTT
TRBJ2-3 19 TRBD2 many TRBV11-2 CASSWPGLETSGNTDTQYF TGTGCCAGCAGCTGGCCGGGACTGGAGACTAGCGGGAACACAGATACGCAGTATTTT
TRBJ2-1 14 - - TRBV7-3 CASSLGYSYNEQFF TGTGCCAGCAGCTTAGGATACTCCTACAATGAGCAGTTCTTC
TRBJ2-5 14 - few TRBV10-3 CAISRTAREETQYF TGTGCCATCAGCAGGACAGCGAGGGAGGAGACCCAGTACTTC
TRBJ1-2 14 - - TRBV11-1 CASSLAQGPVGYTF TGTGCCAGCAGCTTAGCTCAGGGTCCCGTCGGCTACACCTTC
TRBJ2-2 15 - many TRBV2 CASSPKWGGTGELFF TGTGCCAGCAGCCCAAAATGGGGCGGCACCGGGGAGCTGTTTTTT
TRBJ2-3 13 - few TRBV9 CASSVVESDTQYF TGTGCCAGCAGCGTCGTGGAATCAGATACGCAGTATTTT
TRBJ2-1 15 - - TRBV29-1 CSVETGPSSYNEQFF TGCAGCGTTGAAACAGGACCCAGCTCCTACAATGAGCAGTTCTTC